The next 24 T cell receptor beta chains were all read from a single sample in a study of CD8+ T cells in alopecia areata. Sequencing relied on a cDNA template that was reverse transcribed from extracted RNA. Produced via immunoSEQ multiplex PCR; TCRdb's table is partial and in-frame only. Of about 110,000 clones listed, roughly 55% were seen once; the top ten hold 20% to 25%. Sequenced: NKG2D-low CD8+ T cells sorted from blood. These receptors originate from a human donor with alopecia areata.

This clone was detected only a few times. The rearrangement links TRBV28 to TRBJ1-2; 10 nucleotides match TRBD1. V was pared by 6 bases and J by 2 bases, with 12 bases of the junction left unmatched. The CDR3 totals 17 residues. From germline, CDR1 is MDHEN and CDR2 SYDVKM. DNA of the CDR3: TGTGCCAGCAGCTCCCTGAGGACAGGGGGTTACAACTATGGCTACACCTTC. Translation gives CASSSLRTGGYNYGYTF.

The V call is TRBV6-5, the J call TRBJ1-5, with a tentative D call TRBD1 (6 bases). The germline V gene has CDR1 MNHEY and CDR2 SVGAGI. The CDR3 spans 15 residues. V shed 0 bases and J shed 4 bases, with 10 bases lying between them. CDR3 DNA: TGTGCCAGCAGTTACTCGTACAGGGTTAATCAGCCCCAGCATTTT. Its translation is CASSYSYRVNQPQHF.

This clone was found a few times. V is TRBV4-2 and J is TRBJ2-4; 8 bases are a match to TRBD2. The CDR3 is 19 residues long. J was trimmed by 2 bases and V by 5 bases; bases with no gene match: 17. The V gene's germline CDR1 is LGHNA and CDR2 YNFKEQ. As DNA, the CDR3 is TGTGCCAGCAGCGCCGAAAGGGGTCCGGGAGGGCAATCCAAAAACATTCAGTACTTC. Its protein product is CASSAERGPGGQSKNIQYF.

This clone was seen a handful of times. The chain uses TRBV7-9 and TRBJ2-3; D gene unclear. CDR1 and CDR2 (germline): SEHNR, FQNEAQ (reference sequence). Trimming stripped 3 bases from V and 6 bases from J, with 4 bases between. This CDR3 region has 11 residues. The CDR3 protein is CASSFGDTQYF. CDR3 coding DNA: TGTGCCAGCAGCTTCGGGGATACGCAGTATTTT.

The chain links TRBV27 to TRBJ1-1; D remains unclear. The CDR3 is 14 residues long. V was pared by 4 bases and J by 1 base, with 10 bases between. CDR1 is MNHEY, CDR2 SMNVEV, per germline (reference sequence). CDR3 bases: TGTGCCAGCAGTTCGAGTGTAAGGAACACTGAAGCTTTCTTT. It specifies CASSSSVRNTEAFF.

J is TRBJ1-2 and V is TRBV10-1, with a weak D call TRBD1 (5 bases). From germline, CDR1 is WNHNN and CDR2 SYGVQD (reference sequence). This CDR3 is 12 amino acids long. V dropped 8 bases and J dropped 8 bases, with 15 bases sitting between them. CDR3 sequence (DNA): TGCGCCAGCGGATTCATTGGGGGAGGCTACACCTTC. It codes for CASGFIGGGYTF.

V is TRBV7-8 and J is TRBJ1-5; 9 nucleotides line up with TRBD1. This CDR3 is 16 amino acids long. Germline trimming cut 1 base from V and 3 bases from J; bases unmatched to any gene: 4. Germline CDR1 SGHVS, CDR2 FQNEAQ. Here the CDR3 reads CASSLGQGGHNQPQHF. CDR3 DNA sequence: TGTGCCAGCAGCTTAGGACAGGGGGGCCACAATCAGCCCCAGCATTTT.

The gene calls are TRBV13 and TRBJ1-1; D is possibly TRBD1 (5 bases). V lost 6 bases and J lost 9, with 14 bases in between. The CDR3 runs 12 residues. Per germline, CDR1 PRHDT and CDR2 FYEKMQ (reference sequence). In DNA, the CDR3 is TGTGCCAGCAGTCCCGGGCAGGGTAAAGCTTTCTTT. This translates into CASSPGQGKAFF.

This clone has more than one count but fewer than ten. This chain joins TRBV7-9 and TRBJ2-7; TRBD2 might be the D (6 bases). The germline V gene has CDR1 SEHNR and CDR2 FQNEAQ (reference sequence). The CDR3 runs to 15 residues. The germline V and J ends were trimmed by 0 bases and 2 bases, with 11 bases remaining between them. The CDR3 DNA reads as TGTGCCAGCAGCTTAGCCGGGACTGCAGCCTACGAGCAGTACTTC. Encoded protein: CASSLAGTAAYEQYF.

The chain has TRBV29-1 and TRBJ1-2, with TRBD1 identical over 8 bases. Germline V CDR1 and CDR2: SQVTM, ANQGSEA. With V trimmed by 4 bases and J by 4 bases, 5 bases remained unmatched. The CDR3 runs to 13 residues. The DNA of the CDR3 is TGCAGCGTTGTTTTTCAGGGGGCCTATGGCTACACCTTC. It is translated as CSVVFQGAYGYTF. Full variable domain (rest looked up from reference TRBV29-1 and TRBJ1-2): SAVISQKPSRDICQRGTSLTIQCQVDSQVTMMFWYRQQPGQSLTLIATANQGSEATYESGFVIDKFPISRPNLTFSTLTVSNMSPEDSSIYLCSVVFQGAYGYTFGSGTRLTVV.

The chain recombines TRBV10-2 with TRBJ2-1; D is perhaps TRBD2 (6 bases). V dropped 6 bases and J dropped 6 bases, with 12 bases sitting between them. Germline CDR1 and CDR2: WSHSY and SAAADI. This CDR3 region has 13 residues. CDR3 residues: CASRNPGLNEQFF. CDR3 nucleotide sequence: TGCGCCAGCAGGAATCCGGGACTCAATGAGCAGTTCTTC.

V gene TRBV5-6 combines with J gene TRBJ1-5; the D gene is possibly TRBD1 (5 bases). V shed 2 bases and J shed 4 bases, with 7 bases lying between them. Germline V CDR1 and CDR2: SGHDT, YYEEEE. The CDR3 is made up of 13 amino acids. In DNA, the CDR3 is TGTGCCAGCAGCTTCGGGACTAATCAGCCCCAGCATTTT. Translating it yields CASSFGTNQPQHF.

The J gene is TRBJ2-7, the V gene TRBV2, with TRBD1 matching over 7 bases. This CDR3 has 15 amino acids. V was clipped by 7 bases and J by 0 bases; unmatched bases: 9. Germline assignment: CDR1 SNHLY and CDR2 FYNNEI. The CDR3 DNA reads TGTGCCAGCAAGATACCGGGACAGAGCTCCTACGAGCAGTACTTC. This codes for CASKIPGQSSYEQYF. The full variable domain, in which reference TRBV2 and TRBJ2-7 provide the parts outside the CDR3, is EPEVTQTPSHQVTQMGQEVILRCVPISNHLYFYWYRQILGQKVEFLVSFYNNEISEKSEIFDDQFSVERPDGSNFTLKIRSTKLEDSAMYFCASKIPGQSSYEQYFGPGTRLTVT.

The chain couples TRBV27 to TRBJ1-1; D unclear. Germline V gene sequence: CDR1 MNHEY, CDR2 SMNVEV (reference sequence). Deletions cut 10 bases from V and 7 bases from J, with 13 bases between. The CDR3 sequence is 11 residues long. The CDR3 DNA reads TGTGCCACCAACTCGGGTAGTGAAGCTTTCTTT. Translation gives CATNSGSEAFF.

The chain links TRBV30 to TRBJ2-1; 7 bases line up with TRBD2. The germline gives CDR1 GTSNPN, CDR2 SVGIG (reference sequence). The CDR3 loop spans 17 amino acids. V lost 2 bases to trimming and J lost 8 bases; unmatched junction nucleotides: 18. In DNA form, the CDR3 reads TGTGCCTGGAGTACGCCGCAACTTGGCGGGAGAGGGGATGAGCAGTTCTTC. Translating gives CAWSTPQLGGRGDEQFF.

The genes are TRBV30 and TRBJ2-5; no firm D call. The CDR3 is 12 amino acids. V was shortened by 4 bases and J by 5 bases, with 11 bases between the two germline ends. Germline-derived CDR1 and CDR2 are GTSNPN and SVGIG (reference sequence). The CDR3 sequence: CAWNSGPETQYF. DNA for the CDR3: TGTGCCTGGAATTCAGGACCGGAGACCCAGTACTTC.

This clone has only a few counts. The V and J genes are TRBV29-1 and TRBJ2-1; D gene uncertain. The CDR3 covers 11 residues. V gave up 2 bases and J gave up 7 bases, with 6 bases separating them. From germline, CDR1 is SQVTM and CDR2 ANQGSEA. The CDR3 nucleotides read TGCAGCGTTGAACTAGGGAATGAGCAGTTCTTC. Translated: CSVELGNEQFF.

The chain combines TRBV9 with TRBJ2-7, with D maybe TRBD1 (6 bases). Germline V gene lookup returns CDR1 SGDLS and CDR2 YYNGEE. Between the trimmed V and J ends, which lost 3 bases and 2 bases, there was a span of 12 bases. CDR3 length: 14 amino acids. The CDR3 DNA is TGTGCCAGCAGCGCACAGGGCCTCCCCTACGAGCAGTACTTC. Translating it yields CASSAQGLPYEQYF.

The chain employs TRBV7-6 and TRBJ1-1; 9 positions match TRBD1. V lost 5 bases, J lost 0 bases, and 7 bases stayed unmatched. Per germline, CDR1 SGHVS and CDR2 FNYEAQ. CDR3 length equals 16 residues. Here the CDR3 reads CASSEDRGVMNTEAFF. The CDR3 nucleotides are TGTGCCAGCAGCGAGGACAGGGGTGTCATGAACACTGAAGCTTTCTTT.

This clone has more than one count but fewer than ten. This chain connects TRBV5-1 to TRBJ2-1; D unresolved. Looked up from germline, CDR1 is SGHRS and CDR2 is YFSETQ. The CDR3 loop spans 13 amino acids. V gave up 5 bases and J gave up 5 bases, with 11 bases separating them. The CDR3 loop reads CASSGLKDNEQFF. CDR3 in DNA: TGCGCCAGCAGTGGGTTAAAGGACAATGAGCAGTTCTTC.

The gene calls are TRBV2 and TRBJ2-7; the D gene is possibly TRBD2 (6 bases). Trimming removed 1 base at V and 4 bases at J, with 14 bases between. Germline V gene data show CDR1 as SNHLY and CDR2 as FYNNEI. The CDR3 has 15 amino acids. CDR3 bases: TGTGCCAGCAGTGAAGTCTGGGGGGTAGGTTACGAGCAGTACTTC. Its protein is CASSEVWGVGYEQYF.

CDR3 nucleotides: TGTGCCAGCAGCTTAGTAGCGTCGTCCAGGGCTGAAGCTTTCTTT. Protein product: CASSLVASSRAEAFF. The chain employs TRBV7-9 and TRBJ1-1, with a tentative D call TRBD1 (5 bases). Germline CDR1 reads SEHNR; CDR2 reads FQNEAQ (reference sequence). CDR3 size: 15 residues. Trimming stripped 1 base from V and 6 bases from J, with 15 bases between.

The genes are TRBV28 and TRBJ1-2, with 7 bases aligning to TRBD1. The CDR3 is 16 amino acids. V dropped 6 bases and J dropped 0; count of bases not matched to a gene: 10. The germline V gene has CDR1 MDHEN and CDR2 SYDVKM. DNA of the CDR3: TGTGCCAGCAGCGGCCTTGACAGGGCCGCTAACTATGGCTACACCTTC. It specifies CASSGLDRAANYGYTF.

V gene TRBV29-1 combines with J gene TRBJ2-7; either TRBD1 or TRBD2 may fit D (6 bases each). The CDR3 consists of 15 residues. Trimming removed 0 bases from V and 2 bases from J, with 14 bases in between. CDR1 and CDR2 from the germline V gene are SQVTM and ANQGSEA. The CDR3 protein is CSVEDLRGAAYEQYF. The CDR3 coding sequence is TGCAGCGTTGAAGATCTTAGGGGGGCGGCCTACGAGCAGTACTTC.